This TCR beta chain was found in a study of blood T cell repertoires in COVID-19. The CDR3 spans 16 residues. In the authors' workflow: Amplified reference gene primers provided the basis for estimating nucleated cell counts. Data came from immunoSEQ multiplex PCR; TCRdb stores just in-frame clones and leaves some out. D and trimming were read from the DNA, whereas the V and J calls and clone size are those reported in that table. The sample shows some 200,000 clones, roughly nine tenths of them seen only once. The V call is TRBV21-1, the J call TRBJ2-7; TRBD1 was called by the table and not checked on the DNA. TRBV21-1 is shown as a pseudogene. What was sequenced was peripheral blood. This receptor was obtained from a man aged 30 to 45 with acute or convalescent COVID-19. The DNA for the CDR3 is TGTGCCAGCAGCAAAGAAGAGGGGGACAGCTCCTACGAGCAGTACTTC. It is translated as CASSKEEGDSSYEQYF.